The 12 T cell receptor beta chains reported below all come from one sample, sequenced in a study of cytomegalovirus exposure and HLA in healthy donors. In the PCR, 60 Vbeta and 13 Jbeta primers were used. Some clones are missing from TCRdb's copy, which holds only in-frame ones; the method was immunoSEQ multiplex PCR. Found here are roughly 170,000 clones, around 83% of them singletons; the top ten hold 1% to 1.5%. Material for sequencing was PBMCs. The origin of the receptors is a girl aged 2 to 9 in good health and CMV-seropositive.

In regard to this clone: At one end the junction does not follow the germline gene, possibly because of a read error. The DNA of the CDR3 is TGTGCCAGCAGCGTGGCGGGGGCCACGGTCTTC. The encoded protein is CASSVAGATVF. The chain employs TRBV11-1 and TRBJ2-7; maybe TRBD2 (7 bases). This CDR3 spans 11 amino acids. Per germline, CDR1 SGHAT and CDR2 FQDESV (reference sequence).

V gene TRBV6-6 combines with J gene TRBJ1-2; no firm D call. Germline lookup yields CDR1 MNHNY and CDR2 SVGAGI (reference sequence). The CDR3 length is 14 residues. V dropped 2 bases and J dropped 2 bases, with 9 bases sitting between them. The DNA for the CDR3 is TGTGCCAGCAGTTACGTCCCGGGGAACTATGGCTACACCTTC. Translation gives CASSYVPGNYGYTF.

This clone showed up just a few times. The CDR3 region has the DNA TGTGCCAGCAGCTTAGGGAAGGGAGGGCATTACGAGCAGTACTTC. Its protein is CASSLGKGGHYEQYF. The chain is built from TRBV11-2 and TRBJ2-7, with 7 bases aligning to TRBD2. The CDR3 runs to 15 residues. The germline gives CDR1 SGHAT, CDR2 FQNNGV. V was pared by 1 base and J by 4 bases, with 7 bases of the junction left unmatched. Full variable domain (rest looked up from reference TRBV11-2 and TRBJ2-7): EAGVAQSPRYKIIEKRQSVAFWCNPISGHATLYWYQQILGQGPKLLIQFQNNGVVDDSQLPKDRFSAERLKGVDSTLKIQPAKLEDSAVYLCASSLGKGGHYEQYFGPGTRLTVT.

The gene calls are TRBV19 and TRBJ2-7, with TRBD1 matching over 8 bases. After removal of 4 bases from V and 2 bases from J, the junction contained 4 bases not matched to a gene. The CDR3 sequence is 14 residues long. Looked up from germline, CDR1 is LNHDA and CDR2 is SQIVND (reference sequence). The CDR3 protein is CASSKARGPYEQYF. DNA for the CDR3: TGTGCCAGTAGTAAGGCCAGGGGGCCCTACGAGCAGTACTTC.

The chain recombines TRBV28 with TRBJ2-1; 16 bases fit TRBD2. The germline V gene encodes CDR1 MDHEN and CDR2 SYDVKM. CDR3 size: 20 residues. Unmatched junction bases numbered 18, after V lost 5 bases and J lost 8 bases. The CDR3 region is CASSRRTGGGLAGGLDEQFF. In nucleotides, the CDR3 is TGTGCCAGCAGTAGGAGGACAGGGGGGGGACTAGCGGGAGGGCTGGATGAGCAGTTCTTC.

CDR3 loop: CASSEGGRGYGYTF. The DNA of the CDR3 is TGTGCCAGCAGTGAAGGGGGCAGGGGGTATGGCTACACCTTC. This chain links TRBV6-1 with TRBJ1-2; 7 bases match TRBD1. With V trimmed by 1 base and J by 5 bases, 4 bases remained unmatched. CDR3 length equals 14 residues. Germline V gives CDR1 MNHNS, CDR2 SASEGT.

V and J are TRBV29-1 and TRBJ1-2; D is undetermined. Germline-derived CDR1 and CDR2 are SQVTM and ANQGSEA. The CDR3 is made up of 13 amino acids. The germline V and J ends were trimmed by 7 bases and 5 bases, with 17 bases remaining between them. The CDR3 DNA reads as TGCAGCGCCCTCGCCCGGGGAAGATATGGCTACACCTTC. It codes for CSALARGRYGYTF.

The genes are TRBV6-1 and TRBJ2-1, with 9 bases fitting TRBD2. The CDR3 length is 15 residues. V lost 0 bases to trimming and J lost 5 bases; unmatched junction nucleotides: 2. The germline CDR1 and CDR2 sequences are MNHNS and SASEGT. The CDR3 is CASSEAGTSNNEQFF. The CDR3 coding sequence is TGTGCCAGCAGTGAAGCCGGGACTAGCAACAATGAGCAGTTCTTC.

The genes are TRBV19 and TRBJ2-2, with D maybe TRBD2 (5 bases). The germline V gene has CDR1 LNHDA and CDR2 SQIVND (reference sequence). The CDR3 contains 16 residues. V lost 1 base to trimming and J lost 2 bases, with 11 bases between them. CDR3 protein: CASSIAGFQNTGELFF. In DNA, the CDR3 is TGTGCCAGTAGTATAGCGGGATTCCAAAACACCGGGGAGCTGTTTTTT.

This clone has just a few counts. One end of the junction varies from germline; a read error may be responsible. This sequence joins TRBV29-1 and TRBJ1-4; 9 nucleotides match TRBD1. Germline CDR1 reads SQVTM; CDR2 reads ANQGSEA. The CDR3 is made up of 12 amino acids. The CDR3 protein is CSGGQGNGKLFF. The CDR3 DNA reads as TGCAGCGGGGGACAGGGAAATGGAAAACTGTTTTTT.

The chain employs TRBV27 and TRBJ1-2, with 9 bases aligning to TRBD1. The ends lost 6 bases at V and 4 bases at J; junction bases unmatched: 6. There are 14 residues in the CDR3. CDR1 and CDR2 (germline): MNHEY, SMNVEV (reference sequence). DNA for the CDR3: TGTGCCAGCAGGCCACAGGGACAGGGCTATGGCTACACCTTC. Translating gives CASRPQGQGYGYTF.

The chain recombines TRBV7-8 with TRBJ2-5, with 11 bases lining up with TRBD2. The CDR3 consists of 17 residues. The germline V gene encodes CDR1 SGHVS and CDR2 FQNEAQ. Trimming at V came to 6 bases and at J to 3 bases, leaving 12 bases not matched to a gene. The CDR3 protein is CASRVLAGVGGEETQYF. The CDR3 region has the DNA TGTGCCAGCAGGGTACTAGCGGGAGTAGGGGGAGAAGAGACCCAGTACTTC.